The 3 T cell receptor beta chains in this list originate from one sample, sequenced in a study of T cells in Graves' hyperthyroidism and ophthalmopathy. Authors of the study amplified TCR beta CDR3 regions from RNA transcripts. Using the HTBI primer set, a first-round RT-PCR was run on the TCR CDR3. TCRdb re-derived calls from the multiplex PCR reads in MiXCR, one entry per CDR3 protein. The sample has around 620,000 distinct CDR3 sequences, 12% to 15% seen once. The specimen was blood. The source of these receptors is a woman in her late teens or twenties with Graves' ophthalmopathy.

This clonotype was seen a few times. V gene TRBV29-1 combines with J gene TRBJ2-2; 8 bases agree with TRBD1. The CDR3 totals 15 residues. V gave up 0 bases and J gave up 4 bases; unmatched junction bases: 4. The germline V gene has CDR1 SQVTM and CDR2 ANQGSEA. CDR3 nucleotide sequence: TGCAGCGTTGAAGATGGACAGGGAAGCACCGGGGAGCTGTTTTTT. Its translation is CSVEDGQGSTGELFF.

This clonotype was seen ten or more times. The chain couples TRBV3-1 to TRBJ2-1; D might be TRBD1 (6 bases). The CDR3 has 15 amino acids. V was pared by 0 bases and J by 4 bases, with 10 bases between. Germline V gives CDR1 LGHDT, CDR2 YNNKEL (reference sequence). The chain's CDR3 is CASSQDWTVYNEQFF. For the CDR3, the DNA is TGTGCCAGCAGCCAAGACTGGACAGTTTACAATGAGCAGTTCTTC.

This clonotype was observed at least ten times. This chain links TRBV27 with TRBJ2-6; no definite D call. Trimming removed 2 bases from V and 0 bases from J, with 5 bases in between. The germline V gene has CDR1 MNHEY and CDR2 SMNVEV (reference sequence). The CDR3 sequence is 15 residues long. The CDR3 DNA reads TGTGCCAGCAGTTTACCGAGCTCTGGGGCCAACGTCCTGACTTTC. Encoded protein: CASSLPSSGANVLTF. Full variable domain (remainder filled in from reference TRBV27 and TRBJ2-6): EAQVTQNPRYLITVTGKKLTVTCSQNMNHEYMSWYRQDPGLGLRQIYYSMNVEVTDKGDVPEGYKVSRKEKRNFPLILESPSPNQTSLYFCASSLPSSGANVLTFGAGSRLTVL.